This T cell receptor (beta chain) comes out of a study of blood T cell repertoires in COVID-19 (dated by TCRdb to 2018 to 2021). The study in broad terms: Samples covering the acute and convalescent phases of COVID-19 were provided by collaborators in the United States, Italy and Spain. The material from the prospective study consisted of cDNA or gDNA derived from T cells, B-cell-depleted T cells, or PBMCs. Where HLA class I and class II types were available, the types were taken from metadata supplied by the sample provider, not from assay-based typing. Samples came from the ongoing ImmuneRACE study (first 160 participants) plus 1,254 subjects from 6 global collaborators. The dataset comprised deeply sampled blood TCRbeta repertoires from subjects exposed to, actively infected with, or recovered from COVID-19. Nearly every sample came with metadata listing a de-identified subject ID, COVID-19 status, age in years and sex. The repertoires were released in a freely available public database intended as a resource for research on the immune response to SARS-CoV-2.

One collaborating source in Seattle enrolled patients during active infection and followed them longitudinally through the course of disease. Each collaborating institution followed its own protocols to collect whole blood in K2EDTA tubes. For TCRbeta analysis, collaborators shipped samples in one of three forms: frozen whole blood, isolated PBMCs, or DNA extracted from either of those sample types. The immunoSEQ Assay, a bias-controlled multiplex PCR, was used to amplify TCRbeta CDR3 regions from genomic DNA. The study's processing was this. Nucleated cell counts per sample were estimated from amplification of reference gene primers within the assay. To quantify the absolute abundance of each unique TCRbeta CDR3 rearrangement, sequence reads were collapsed and filtered. For each sample, productive Simpson clonality was calculated by taking the square root of Simpson's diversity index across productive rearrangements. The source is immuneACCESS, and TCRdb retained only in-frame sequences with V and J called. Part of the clones is not carried over; for the studies checked, unresolved V genes explain less than half of this, and the remainder is unexplained. V and J calls and clone size are as listed in that table; D and trimming were resolved from the DNA. This sample is represented by approximately 160,000 clones; more than 85% of them were singletons. The top ten hold 2% of the sample.

Concerning this clone itself: There is no known antigen for this receptor. No much larger clone is present one base from it, and per-base qualities are unavailable.

General conclusions and limits of the study: The quantity of clinical and demographic metadata differed by source and by participant and was supplied without curation.

For CDR1 and CDR2, the germline V gene lists SGHRS and YFSETQ. The V and J ends are trimmed by 3 bases and 1 base, leaving 17 bases between them. The CDR3 covers 16 residues, taking in both the cysteine and the phenylalanine. Solely the CDR3 DNA is kept, with 48 bases framed from the first base. The source of this sequence is a woman aged 55 to 70 with COVID-19, enrolled during active disease. The sequence joins TRBV5-1 to TRBJ2-7; tentative D gene TRBD2, with 6 bases matching. Material for sequencing was peripheral blood. The bases read TGCGCCAGCAGCTCCGGCCGGAGGGTAGGATCCTACGAGCAGTACTTC. Its amino acids are CASSSGRRVGSYEQYF.